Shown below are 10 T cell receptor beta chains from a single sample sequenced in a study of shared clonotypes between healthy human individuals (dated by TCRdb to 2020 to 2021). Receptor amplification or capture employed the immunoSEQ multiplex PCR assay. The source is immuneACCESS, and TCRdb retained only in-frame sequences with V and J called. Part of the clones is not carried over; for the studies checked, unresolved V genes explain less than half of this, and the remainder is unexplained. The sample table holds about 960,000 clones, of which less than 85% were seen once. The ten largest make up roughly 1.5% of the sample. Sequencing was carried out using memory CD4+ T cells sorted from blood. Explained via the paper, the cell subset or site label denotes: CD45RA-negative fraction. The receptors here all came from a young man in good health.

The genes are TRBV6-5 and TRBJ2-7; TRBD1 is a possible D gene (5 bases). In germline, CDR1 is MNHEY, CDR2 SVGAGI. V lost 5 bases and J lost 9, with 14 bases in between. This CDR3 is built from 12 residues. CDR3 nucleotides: TGTGCCAGCAGTGACACAGGAACGGGGCAGTACTTC. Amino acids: CASSDTGTGQYF.

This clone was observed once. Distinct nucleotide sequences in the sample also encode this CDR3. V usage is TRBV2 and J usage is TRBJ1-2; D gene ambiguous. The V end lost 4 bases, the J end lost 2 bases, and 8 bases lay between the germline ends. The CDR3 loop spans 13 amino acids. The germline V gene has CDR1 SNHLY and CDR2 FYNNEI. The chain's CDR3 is CASSVGGNYGYTF. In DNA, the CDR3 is TGTGCCAGCAGTGTTGGAGGGAACTATGGCTACACCTTC.

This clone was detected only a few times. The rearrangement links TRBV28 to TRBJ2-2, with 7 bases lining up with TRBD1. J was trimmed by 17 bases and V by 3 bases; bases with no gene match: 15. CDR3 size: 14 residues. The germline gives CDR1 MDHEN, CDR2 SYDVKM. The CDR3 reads CASSFLRDRARGFF. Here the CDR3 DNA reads TGTGCCAGCAGTTTCCTCCGTGACAGGGCGAGGGGTTTTTTT.

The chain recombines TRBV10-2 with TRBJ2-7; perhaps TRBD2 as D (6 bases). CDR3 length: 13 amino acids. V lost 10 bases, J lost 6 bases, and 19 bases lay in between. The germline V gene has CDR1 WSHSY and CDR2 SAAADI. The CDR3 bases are TGCGCCACCCAGGAGGGCAGGGCCACCGAGCAGTACTTC. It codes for CATQEGRATEQYF.

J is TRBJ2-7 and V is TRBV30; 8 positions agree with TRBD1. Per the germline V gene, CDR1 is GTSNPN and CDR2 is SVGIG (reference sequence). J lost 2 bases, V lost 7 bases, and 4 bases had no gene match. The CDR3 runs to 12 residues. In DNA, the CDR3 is TGTGCCTCCAACAGGGGGGCCTACGAGCAGTACTTC. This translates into CASNRGAYEQYF.

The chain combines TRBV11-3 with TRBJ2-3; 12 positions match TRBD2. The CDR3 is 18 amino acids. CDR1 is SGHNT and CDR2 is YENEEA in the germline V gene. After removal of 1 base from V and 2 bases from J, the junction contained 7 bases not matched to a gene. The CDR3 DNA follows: TGTGCCAGCAGCTTAGGGAGACTAGCGGGAGAGTACACAGATACGCAGTATTTT. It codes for CASSLGRLAGEYTDTQYF.

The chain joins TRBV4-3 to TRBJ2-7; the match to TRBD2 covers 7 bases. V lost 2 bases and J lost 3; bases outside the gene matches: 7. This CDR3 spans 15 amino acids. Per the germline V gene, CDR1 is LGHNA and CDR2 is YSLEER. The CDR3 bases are TGCGCCAGCAGCCAATCCGGGACTAACTACTACGAGCAGTACTTC. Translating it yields CASSQSGTNYYEQYF.

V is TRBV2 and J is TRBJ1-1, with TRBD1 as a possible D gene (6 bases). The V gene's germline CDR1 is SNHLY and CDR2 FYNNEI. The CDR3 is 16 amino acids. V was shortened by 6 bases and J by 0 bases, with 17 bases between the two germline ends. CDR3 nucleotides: TGTGCCAGCAGGGGGGTTGGGGGCCCCATGAACACTGAAGCTTTCTTT. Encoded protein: CASRGVGGPMNTEAFF. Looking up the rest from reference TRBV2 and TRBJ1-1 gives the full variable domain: EPEVTQTPSHQVTQMGQEVILRCVPISNHLYFYWYRQILGQKVEFLVSFYNNEISEKSEIFDDQFSVERPDGSNFTLKIRSTKLEDSAMYFCASRGVGGPMNTEAFFGQGTRLTVV.

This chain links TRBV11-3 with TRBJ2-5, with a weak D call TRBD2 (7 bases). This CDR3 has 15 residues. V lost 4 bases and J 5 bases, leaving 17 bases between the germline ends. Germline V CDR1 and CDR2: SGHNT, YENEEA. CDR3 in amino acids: CASSSGGAEGETQYF. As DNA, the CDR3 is TGTGCCAGCAGCTCTGGGGGGGCGGAAGGGGAGACCCAGTACTTC.

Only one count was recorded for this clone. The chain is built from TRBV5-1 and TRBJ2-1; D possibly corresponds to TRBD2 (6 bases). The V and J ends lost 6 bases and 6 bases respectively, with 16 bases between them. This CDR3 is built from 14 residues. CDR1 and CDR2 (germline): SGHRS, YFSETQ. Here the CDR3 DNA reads TGCGCCAGCACGGGGCTAGCGCAAACCAATGAGCAGTTCTTC. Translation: CASTGLAQTNEQFF.